This section outlines one T cell receptor beta chain sequence together with its context. The antigen remains undetermined. The CDR3 is 19 residues long. In germline, CDR1 is PRHDT, CDR2 FYEKMQ (reference sequence). The V segment lost 3 bases and the J segment 0 bases; nucleotides outside the gene matches: 16. Primers for the PCR totalled 60 Vbeta and 13 Jbeta. Profiling relied on immunoSEQ multiplex PCR, and the TCRdb table lists in-frame clones only, not all of them. The table lists 90,000 to 150,000 clones, 63% of them singletons. The sample comes from a study of cytomegalovirus exposure and HLA in healthy donors. Findings and limits, study-wide: Further analysis was carried out later, and it showed several of the most significant clusters appearing linked to common viral pathogens. Later on, an analysis showed TCR association rates differing by HLA locus, with DRB1 the most and HLA-C the fewest.

The sequence derives from a man aged 35 to 55 in good health and CMV-seropositive. This sequence joins TRBV13 and TRBJ2-7; 8 nucleotides match TRBD1. Sequenced input: PBMCs. CDR3 loop: CASSFGVGRGLWGSYEQYF. CDR3 sequence (DNA): TGTGCCAGCAGCTTCGGTGTTGGCAGGGGGCTTTGGGGCTCCTACGAGCAGTACTTC.